Here is one T cell receptor (beta chain) with its context. The data were obtained in a study of blood T cell repertoires in COVID-19. Sequencing was performed with immunoSEQ multiplex PCR; in TCRdb, only in-frame clones are kept and a portion is missing. The sample includes 200,000 to 300,000 clones, 86% of them seen just once. V was shortened by 3 bases and J by 1 base, with 11 bases between the two germline ends. Germline V gives CDR1 WSHSY, CDR2 SAAADI. The CDR3 totals 15 residues. The V and J genes are TRBV10-2 and TRBJ2-3, with a tentative D call TRBD2 (5 bases). Sequenced: peripheral blood. The receptor comes from a man between 25 and 39 years old with active or convalescent COVID-19. The CDR3 DNA reads as TGCGCCAGCAGTGACCCCGGACTGGGCACAGATACGCAGTATTTT. Amino acid sequence: CASSDPGLGTDTQYF.